This is a list of T cell receptor beta chains from one sample in a study of cytomegalovirus exposure and HLA in healthy donors. Profiling relied on immunoSEQ multiplex PCR, and the TCRdb table lists in-frame clones only, not all of them. The table lists under 200,000 clones, over 85% of them singletons. Sequencing was performed on PBMCs. Receptors originate from a woman aged 18-30 years in good health and CMV-seropositive. Both conserved end residues are part of each CDR3. Each record gives: clone size, J gene, D gene, V gene, CDR3 protein, CDR3 DNA. D genes are given only for firm matches. The size of a clone is reported for some rows only, either as once, few or many, or as a class for expanded clones.

few | TRBJ2-7 | - | TRBV4-1 | CASSQDPYLSYEQYF | TGCGCCAGCAGCCAAGACCCGTATTTATCCTACGAGCAGTACTTC
- | TRBJ2-3 | TRBD2 | TRBV29-1 | CSGNQRGATDTQYF | TGCAGCGGAAATCAGCGGGGGGCCACAGATACGCAGTATTTT
- | TRBJ1-1 | TRBD1 | TRBV5-6 | CASSRGQGNTEAFF | TGTGCCAGCAGCCGCGGACAGGGGAACACTGAAGCTTTCTTT
- | TRBJ2-5 | - | TRBV4-1 | CASSRQTQRSETQYF | TGCGCCAGCAGCCGACAGACCCAACGCTCAGAGACCCAGTACTTC
- | TRBJ1-5 | - | TRBV15 | CATSRGREGNQPQHF | TGTGCCACCAGCAGAGGGAGAGAAGGCAATCAGCCCCAGCATTTT
- | TRBJ2-1 | TRBD2 | TRBV6-4 | CASSEGPGGVYNEQFF | TGTGCCAGCAGTGAGGGTCCGGGAGGAGTCTACAATGAGCAGTTCTTC
once | TRBJ1-1 | - | TRBV30 | CAWRGKVGALNTEAFF | TGTGCCTGGAGGGGAAAAGTGGGGGCCCTGAACACTGAAGCTTTCTTT
- | TRBJ1-1 | TRBD1 | TRBV19 | CASRDRGVRPAEAFF | TGTGCCAGCCGGGACAGGGGCGTCAGGCCAGCTGAAGCTTTCTTT
- | TRBJ1-4 | - | TRBV11-3 | CASSGSGPGREKLFF | TGTGCCAGCAGCGGCAGTGGGCCAGGAAGGGAAAAACTGTTTTTT
- | TRBJ2-7 | - | TRBV2 | CASSYGLGSSYEQYF | TGTGCCAGCAGTTACGGACTCGGGAGCTCCTACGAGCAGTACTTC
- | TRBJ2-5 | - | TRBV4-2 | CASSHNQGLSGTQYF | TGTGCCAGCAGCCATAACCAGGGGTTATCTGGGACCCAGTACTTC
- | TRBJ2-7 | - | TRBV5-1 | CASSLDPSSYEQYF | TGCGCCAGCAGCTTGGACCCGAGCTCCTACGAGCAGTACTTC
- | TRBJ1-1 | - | TRBV6-1 | CASGSLGGLFTEAFF | TGTGCCAGCGGGAGTTTGGGGGGGCTTTTTACTGAAGCTTTCTTT
- | TRBJ2-3 | TRBD1 | TRBV7-9 | CASNPGQYTDTQYF | TGTGCCAGCAACCCGGGACAGTACACAGATACGCAGTATTTT
- | TRBJ2-5 | TRBD1 | TRBV5-1 | CASSLAGGRETQYF | TGCGCCAGCAGCTTGGCAGGGGGTCGGGAGACCCAGTACTTC
- | TRBJ2-7 | - | TRBV11-3 | CASSLNRDYEQYF | TGTGCCAGCAGCTTAAACAGGGACTACGAGCAGTACTTC
- | TRBJ1-1 | - | TRBV5-6 | CASKKGGLDTEAFF | TGTGCCAGCAAAAAAGGGGGTTTGGACACTGAAGCTTTCTTT
- | TRBJ2-1 | - | TRBV6-1 | CASILKDRLYNEQFF | TGTGCCAGCATCCTCAAAGACAGACTGTACAATGAGCAGTTCTTC
- | TRBJ2-2 | - | TRBV13 | CASSLWGSGNTGELFF | TGTGCCAGCAGCTTGTGGGGTAGCGGCAACACCGGGGAGCTGTTTTTT
few | TRBJ1-2 | - | TRBV28 | CASTSPRYGYTF | TGTGCCAGCACCTCTCCTCGCTATGGCTACACCTTC
- | TRBJ2-5 | TRBD2 | TRBV29-1 | CSAPGTSGGETQYF | TGCAGCGCCCCCGGGACTAGCGGGGGGGAGACCCAGTACTTC
- | TRBJ2-7 | TRBD1 | TRBV16 | CASSRGQGAYEQYF | TGTGCCAGCAGCCGAGGACAGGGGGCCTACGAGCAGTACTTC
- | TRBJ2-7 | - | TRBV19 | CASSIEGRVYQQYF | TGTGCCAGTAGTATAGAGGGCCGAGTCTATCAGCAGTACTTC
- | TRBJ1-2 | TRBD1 | TRBV5-1 | CASSLAGTGEDGYTF | TGCGCCAGCAGCTTGGCCGGGACAGGGGAAGATGGCTACACCTTC
- | TRBJ1-4 | TRBD1 | TRBV2 | CASSPRGSNEKLFF | TGTGCCAGCAGCCCCAGGGGGTCTAATGAAAAACTGTTTTTT
- | TRBJ1-5 | - | TRBV27 | CASSFGGALESQPQHF | TGTGCCAGCAGTTTCGGAGGGGCGCTGGAAAGTCAGCCCCAGCATTTT
- | TRBJ2-7 | - | TRBV6-1 | CASSEALPGNANSYEQYF | TGTGCCAGCAGTGAAGCGCTTCCAGGAAATGCAAACTCCTACGAGCAGTACTTC
- | TRBJ2-5 | - | TRBV5-4 | CASSLGSQETQYF | TGTGCCAGCAGCTTGGGTAGCCAAGAGACCCAGTACTTC
- | TRBJ2-5 | TRBD2 | TRBV7-9 | CASSLRRLAGDETQYF | TGTGCCAGCAGCTTACGCCGACTAGCGGGAGACGAGACCCAGTACTTC
- | TRBJ2-5 | TRBD2 | TRBV28 | CASSPLAGGQETQYF | TGTGCCAGCAGTCCCCTAGCGGGAGGTCAAGAGACCCAGTACTTC
- | TRBJ2-2 | TRBD1 | TRBV27 | CASSLGTGADGELFF | TGTGCCAGCAGTTTAGGGACAGGGGCGGACGGGGAGCTGTTTTTT
- | TRBJ1-1 | - | TRBV25-1 | CASSLTGLGTEAFF | TGTGCCAGCAGTTTAACAGGGCTGGGTACTGAAGCTTTCTTT
once | TRBJ2-1 | TRBD2 | TRBV13 | CASSREGLAGGSSYNEQFF | TGTGCCAGCAGCCGGGAGGGACTAGCGGGAGGGAGCTCCTACAATGAGCAGTTCTTC
- | TRBJ2-3 | - | TRBV27 | CASRGGLGSDTQYF | TGTGCCAGCAGGGGCGGGTTGGGATCAGATACGCAGTATTTT
- | TRBJ2-7 | TRBD2 | TRBV5-1 | CASSLETSGLISYEQYF | TGCGCCAGCAGCTTGGAGACTAGCGGACTGATCTCCTACGAGCAGTACTTC
- | TRBJ1-4 | TRBD1 | TRBV6-5 | CASMGQGHAGEKLFF | TGTGCCAGCATGGGACAGGGACATGCCGGCGAAAAACTGTTTTTT
- | TRBJ2-1 | - | TRBV29-1 | CSVETGTPDNEQFF | TGCAGCGTTGAAACCGGGACACCTGACAATGAGCAGTTCTTC
few | TRBJ1-5 | - | TRBV9 | CASSVDYQGQPQHF | TGTGCCAGCAGCGTAGATTATCAGGGCCAGCCCCAGCATTTT
- | TRBJ1-5 | - | TRBV7-2 | CASSLLDRYNQPQHF | TGTGCCAGCAGCTTACTCGACAGGTACAATCAGCCCCAGCATTTT
- | TRBJ2-2 | - | TRBV6-5 | CASSVDRNTGELFF | TGTGCCAGCAGTGTAGACAGGAACACCGGGGAGCTGTTTTTT
- | TRBJ2-7 | - | TRBV18 | CASSPGQFSYEQYF | TGTGCCAGCTCACCAGGACAGTTTTCCTACGAGCAGTACTTC
- | TRBJ2-5 | - | TRBV2 | CASSEDVRIGETQYF | TGTGCCAGCAGTGAGGATGTGAGGATCGGGGAGACCCAGTACTTC
- | TRBJ1-3 | TRBD1 | TRBV5-1 | CASRPDRVGNTIYF | TGCGCCAGCCGCCCCGACAGGGTCGGAAACACCATATATTTT
- | TRBJ2-3 | TRBD2 | TRBV28 | CASLAGPTDTQYF | TGTGCCAGCCTAGCGGGGCCCACAGATACGCAGTATTTT
few | TRBJ1-2 | - | TRBV30 | CALTRGNYGYTF | TGTGCCCTCACCCGGGGTAACTATGGCTACACCTTC